The 22 T cell receptor beta chains reported below all come from one sample, sequenced in a study of identical twins. TCRdb independently ran MiXCR on the 5' RACE reads; one entry per CDR3 protein. The sample has around 530,000 distinct CDR3 sequences, nearly 15% seen once. These data were also filed under a second study, of yellow fever vaccine responses in identical twins.

The sample taken for sequencing was CD4+ T cells sorted from blood. All receptors derive from a woman aged 18-29 years in good health.

With regard to this clonotype: The junction shows a germline mismatch at one end, possibly a read error. The rearrangement links TRBV20-1 to TRBJ2-3, with TRBD2 identical over 10 bases. There are 17 residues in the CDR3. Germline CDR1 and CDR2: DFQATT and SNEGSKA (reference sequence). The CDR3 region is CCAIRLAGAGSTDTQYF. In DNA, the CDR3 is TGCTGTGCTATCAGGCTAGCGGGGGCCGGGAGCACAGATACGCAGTATTTT.

This clonotype was seen a few times. The V call is TRBV12-3 or TRBV12-4, the J call TRBJ1-5; D is unresolved. V dropped 6 bases and J dropped 3 bases, with 9 bases sitting between them. The CDR3 totals 13 residues. CDR3 sequence reads: CASRIKDNQPQHF. In nucleotides, the CDR3 is TGTGCCAGCAGGATAAAGGACAATCAGCCCCAGCATTTT.

This clonotype was seen more than once but under ten times. The V call is TRBV20-1, the J call TRBJ1-3, with 11 bases that match TRBD1. Germline V gene lookup returns CDR1 DFQATT and CDR2 SNEGSKA (reference sequence). The CDR3 extends over 14 amino acids. With 6 bases clipped from V and 1 base from J, the junction kept 2 bases outside the gene matches. The CDR3 reads CSAGQGVSGNTIYF. CDR3 sequence (DNA): TGCAGTGCGGGACAGGGGGTTTCTGGAAACACCATATATTTT.

The chain carries TRBV7-8 and TRBJ2-5; tentative D call: TRBD1 (6 bases). The CDR3 totals 16 residues. From germline, CDR1 is SGHVS and CDR2 FQNEAQ. Trimming cost V 5 bases and J 1 base, with 17 bases left between them. CDR3 in DNA: TGTGCCAGCAGCACCTACAGGGTTAGGCCCCAAGAGACCCAGTACTTC. Amino acid sequence: CASSTYRVRPQETQYF. The variable domain in full, completed from reference TRBV7-8 and TRBJ2-5, reads GAGVSQSPRYKVAKRGQDVALRCDPISGHVSLFWYQQALGQGPEFLTYFQNEAQLDKSGLPSDRFFAERPEGSVSTLKIQRTQQEDSAVYLCASSTYRVRPQETQYFGPGTRLLVL.

The chain couples TRBV7-9 to TRBJ2-3, with D perhaps TRBD1 (5 bases). CDR1 is SEHNR, CDR2 FQNEAQ, per germline (reference sequence). V was pared by 1 base and J by 2 bases, with 13 bases between. This CDR3 region has 16 residues. As DNA, the CDR3 is TGTGCCAGCAGCTTAGGAACAGGAGAGGTCACAGATACGCAGTATTTT. Translated: CASSLGTGEVTDTQYF.

V is TRBV6-1 and J is TRBJ2-7; 7 bases fit TRBD2. This CDR3 is built from 14 residues. After removal of 6 bases from V and 7 bases from J, the junction contained 12 bases not matched to a gene. Germline CDR1 and CDR2: MNHNS and SASEGT. This chain's CDR3 is CASRPGLVLGEQYF. The CDR3 DNA sequence: TGTGCCAGCAGGCCCGGACTAGTGTTAGGTGAGCAGTACTTC.

This clonotype has just a few counts. The chain uses TRBV10-3 and TRBJ2-2, with D unclear. V shed 0 bases and J shed 1 base, with 9 bases lying between them. CDR1 is ENHRY, CDR2 SYGVKD, per germline. This CDR3 has 16 amino acids. The CDR3 coding sequence is TGTGCCATCAGTGAGTCGGCAGGCATGAACACCGGGGAGCTGTTTTTT. Protein sequence: CAISESAGMNTGELFF.

The chain links TRBV5-1 to TRBJ2-4, with D perhaps TRBD1 (6 bases). V was clipped by 6 bases and J by 3 bases, with 31 bases between them. CDR1 is SGHRS, CDR2 YFSETQ, per germline. The CDR3 is 20 residues long. The CDR3 DNA follows: TGCGCCAGCACCGGACTCTGGGGGCAGACAGCGAAGATTGTCAAAAACATTCAGTACTTC. Translation gives CASTGLWGQTAKIVKNIQYF.

The chain uses TRBV5-1 and TRBJ1-1; D is unresolved. The CDR3 length is 14 residues. CDR1 and CDR2 from the germline V gene are SGHRS and YFSETQ. Between the trimmed V and J ends, which lost 0 bases and 0 bases, there was a span of 6 bases. CDR3 DNA sequence: TGCGCCAGCAGCTTGGGGCTCATGAACACTGAAGCTTTCTTT. It translates to CASSLGLMNTEAFF.

CDR3 sequence: CASSLAWGAAFF. For the CDR3, the DNA is TGTGCCAGCAGCTTAGCGTGGGGGGCGGCTTTCTTT. V usage is TRBV11-2 and J usage is TRBJ1-1; possible D gene TRBD1, 6 bases. Germline V gene lookup returns CDR1 SGHAT and CDR2 FQNNGV. V lost 1 base and J lost 11, with 11 bases in between. The CDR3 contains 12 residues.

This chain links TRBV4-2 with TRBJ2-1, with 11 bases that match TRBD2. V dropped 5 bases and J dropped 0; count of bases not matched to a gene: 12. From germline, CDR1 is LGHNA and CDR2 YNFKEQ. The CDR3 is 19 residues long. The CDR3: CASSIGLAGKPSSYNEQFF. CDR3 in DNA: TGTGCCAGCAGCATAGGACTAGCGGGTAAACCGAGCTCCTACAATGAGCAGTTCTTC.

This clonotype was found a few times. CDR3 nucleotides: TGTGCCAGCAGAGACGGGTCTCCAGCACGAGAGACCCAGTACTTC. Translating gives CASRDGSPARETQYF. The genes are TRBV6-1 and TRBJ2-5, with D hard to call. Trimming stripped 6 bases from V and 4 bases from J, with 18 bases between. The CDR3 loop spans 15 amino acids. Germline CDR1 reads MNHNS; CDR2 reads SASEGT.

For this clonotype: It is likely a read error, because the conserved phenylalanine at the end of the CDR3 is missing. V usage is TRBV2 and J usage is TRBJ2-3, with TRBD1 as a possible D gene (5 bases). Germline V gene lookup returns CDR1 SNHLY and CDR2 FYNNEI. Trimming cost V 2 bases and J 4 bases, with 13 bases left between them. This CDR3 is built from 15 residues. The CDR3: CASSERGIVPDTQYL. The CDR3 bases are TGTGCCAGCAGTGAAAGGGGAATTGTCCCAGATACGCAGTATCTT.

This clonotype was counted a few times. V and J are TRBV9 and TRBJ2-1; no definite D call. V gave up 2 bases and J gave up 6 bases, with 9 bases separating them. The CDR3 runs 13 residues. In germline, CDR1 is SGDLS, CDR2 YYNGEE. CDR3: CASSVVPSNEQFF. The CDR3 DNA reads TGTGCCAGCAGCGTCGTGCCGAGCAATGAGCAGTTCTTC.

The gene calls are TRBV28 and TRBJ2-7; 9 nucleotides match TRBD2. In germline, CDR1 is MDHEN, CDR2 SYDVKM. This CDR3 is 15 amino acids long. The junction had 9 bases not matched to a gene; V was cut back by 5 bases and J by 4 bases. CDR3 loop: CASSRRASGTYEQYF. DNA of the CDR3: TGTGCCAGCAGTCGCCGGGCTAGCGGGACTTACGAGCAGTACTTC. Combining the CDR3 with reference TRBV28 and TRBJ2-7 gives the whole variable domain DVKVTQSSRYLVKRTGEKVFLECVQDMDHENMFWYRQDPGLGLRLIYFSYDVKMKEKGDIPEGYSVSREKKERFSLILESASTNQTSMYLCASSRRASGTYEQYFGPGTRLTVT.

This chain uses TRBV12-3 or TRBV12-4 with TRBJ2-6; D may be TRBD1 (6 bases). Trimming took 5 bases from V and 2 from J, leaving 10 bases between them. CDR3 length: 15 residues. CDR3 coding DNA: TGTGCCAGCAGTCCAGGGGTAACTGGGGCCAACGTCCTGACTTTC. It translates to CASSPGVTGANVLTF.

The CDR3 region is CASSPISRGIGNEQFF. Written as DNA, the CDR3 is TGTGCCAGCAGCCCCATCTCCCGGGGGATTGGGAATGAGCAGTTCTTC. This chain connects TRBV6-4 to TRBJ2-1; TRBD2 might be the D (6 bases). The CDR3 loop spans 16 amino acids. Trimming cost V 6 bases and J 7 bases, with 22 bases left between them. Germline values: CDR1 MRHNA, CDR2 SNTAGT.

The chain has TRBV5-1 and TRBJ1-1; D gene ambiguous. The CDR3 runs to 11 residues. V gave up 4 bases and J gave up 7 bases, with 8 bases separating them. Germline CDR1 and CDR2: SGHRS and YFSETQ. This CDR3 is CASSPGGEAFF. CDR3 sequence (DNA): TGCGCCAGCAGCCCGGGCGGTGAAGCTTTCTTT.

This clonotype was counted many times. The J gene is TRBJ2-7, the V gene TRBV2, with 12 nucleotides matching TRBD2. CDR3 length: 14 amino acids. Germline CDR1 SNHLY, CDR2 FYNNEI. V shed 4 bases and J 6 bases; nucleotides not matched to a gene: 4. The CDR3 DNA follows: TGTGCCAGCAGTGCACTAGCGGGAGGAGCCGAGCAGTACTTC. Its protein is CASSALAGGAEQYF.

This clonotype turned up a few times. The chain uses TRBV27 and TRBJ1-1; D is possibly TRBD1 (6 bases). The CDR3 is made up of 13 amino acids. Looked up from germline, CDR1 is MNHEY and CDR2 is SMNVEV (reference sequence). V was cut by 7 bases and J by 7 bases, with 16 bases left in between. CDR3 sequence reads: CASTGNRVGEAFF. CDR3 in DNA: TGTGCCAGCACTGGCAACAGGGTTGGTGAAGCTTTCTTT.

The chain joins TRBV5-5 to TRBJ1-4, with D uncertain. With 3 bases removed from V and 9 bases from J, the gap between germline ends came to 18 bases. This CDR3 spans 15 amino acids. In germline, CDR1 is SGHKS, CDR2 YYEKEE (reference sequence). As DNA, the CDR3 is TGTGCCAGCAGCTCGGATTCATTTGGTGGACAAAAACTGTTTTTT. The encoded protein is CASSSDSFGGQKLFF.

This clonotype was picked up a small number of times. This chain uses TRBV9 with TRBJ2-1; D call uncertain. This CDR3 comprises 14 residues. From germline, CDR1 is SGDLS and CDR2 YYNGEE. Trimming left V 3 bases short and J 8 bases short, with 15 bases between. The CDR3 coding sequence is TGTGCCAGCAGCGCCCAGCTTTGGGCCCATGAGCAGTTCTTC. Residues: CASSAQLWAHEQFF.